This T cell receptor (beta chain) was captured in a study of blood T cell repertoires in COVID-19 (TCRdb year 2020). Describing the broader study: The collaborator samples originated in the United States, Italy and Spain and spanned the acute and convalescent phases of COVID-19. The prospective study material was composed of cDNA or gDNA derived from T cells, B-cell-depleted T cells, or PBMCs. Subjects who had been exposed to COVID-19, were actively infected with it, or had recovered from it provided the deeply sampled blood TCRbeta repertoires that made up the dataset. A freely available public database, intended as a resource for researchers studying the immune response to SARS-CoV-2, is where the repertoires were released. Samples were obtained from the ongoing ImmuneRACE study (first 160 participants) and from over 1,000 subjects provided by 6 global collaborators. Sample metadata almost always included a de-identified subject ID, COVID-19 status, age in years and sex. Where HLA class I and class II types were available, the types were taken from metadata supplied by the sample provider, not from assay-based typing. On the study overall, not on this receptor specifically: The quantity of clinical and demographic metadata differed by source and by participant and was supplied without curation.

CDR1 and CDR2 are read off the germline V gene as SGDLS and YYNGEE. At the junction V is shortened by 4 bases and J by 0 bases, with 20 bases in between. Measured from the cysteine to the phenylalanine, the CDR3 is 19 residues long. Only the CDR3 region is kept as DNA, spanning 57 bases read in frame from base 1. The immunoSEQ Assay, a bias-controlled multiplex PCR, was used to amplify TCRbeta CDR3 regions from genomic DNA. The paper's data handling went like this. The number of nucleated cells in each sample was estimated by amplification of reference gene primers within the assay. To quantify the absolute abundance of each unique TCRbeta CDR3 rearrangement, sequence reads were collapsed and filtered. Productive Simpson clonality was computed per sample as the square root of Simpson's diversity index over productive rearrangements. Held by TCRdb, this immuneACCESS table contains in-frame sequences only and omits some clones. Under half of the omission traces to an unresolved V gene where checked; the cause of the rest is unknown. That table supplies the V and J calls and clone size; D and trimming were determined from the DNA. The sample table records about 210,000 clones; about four fifths of these occur just once. The top ten clonotypes cover less than 15% of the sample.

Collaborating institutions collected whole blood in K2EDTA tubes following their own protocols. For TCRbeta analysis, collaborator samples were shipped as frozen whole blood, as isolated PBMCs, or as DNA extracted from either sample type. Concerning this clone: Its target antigen remains unknown. Base quality data are lacking; no much larger clone is found one base away.

The receptor was derived from a woman in her thirties or forties with acute or convalescent COVID-19. The rearrangement joined TRBV9 to TRBJ2-6; a tentative D match to TRBD1 spans 5 bases. Sequencing used peripheral blood. At the DNA level, the sequence is TGTGCCAGCAGCAAAGATCTGACAGCCACCTACTCTGGGGCCAACGTCCTGACTTTC. It encodes CASSKDLTATYSGANVLTF.